The T cell receptor (beta chain) described here comes from a study of long-term antiretroviral therapy in people with HIV. Whole-study findings and limits: Post-ART, diversity grew, though it stayed under transplant donor control levels.

Note on this clone: What it binds is unknown.

The CDR3 loop spans 16 amino acids. Germline CDR1 reads SNHLY; CDR2 reads FYNNEI. Trimming left V 6 bases short and J 0 bases short, with 17 bases between. A v3.0 immunoSEQ assay was performed at survey level. Sequencing aimed at about 40,000-55,000 T-cell genomes per sample. Measured with immunoSEQ multiplex PCR; TCRdb has only the in-frame clones, and not every one. The sample shows about 10,000 clones, around 89% of them seen only once. The sequencing here drew on unsorted PBMCs, taken 0.2 years before starting antiretroviral therapy. The receptor was isolated from a woman aged 40 to 50 with HIV. This chain joins TRBV2 and TRBJ1-1; D is perhaps TRBD1 (5 bases). CDR3 nucleotide sequence: TGTGCCAGCAGCTACACGGGACCATCTATGAACACTGAAGCTTTCTTT. Protein: CASSYTGPSMNTEAFF.